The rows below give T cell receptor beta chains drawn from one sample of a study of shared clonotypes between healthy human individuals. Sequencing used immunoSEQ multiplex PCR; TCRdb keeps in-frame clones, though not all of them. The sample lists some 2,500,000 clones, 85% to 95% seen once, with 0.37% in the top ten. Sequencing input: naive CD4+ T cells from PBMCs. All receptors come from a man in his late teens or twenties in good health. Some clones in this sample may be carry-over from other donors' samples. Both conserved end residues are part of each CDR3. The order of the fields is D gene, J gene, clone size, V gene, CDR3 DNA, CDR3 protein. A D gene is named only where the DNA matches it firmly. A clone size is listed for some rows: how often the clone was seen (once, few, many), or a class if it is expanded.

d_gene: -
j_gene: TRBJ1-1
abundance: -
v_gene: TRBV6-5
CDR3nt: TGTGCCAGCAGACCACCCAATTGGATGAACACTGAAGCTTTCTTT
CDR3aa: CASRPPNWMNTEAFF

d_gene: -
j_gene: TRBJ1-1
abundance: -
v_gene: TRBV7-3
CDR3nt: TGTGCCAGCAGCACTACTGGGAACACTGAAGCTTTCTTT
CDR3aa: CASSTTGNTEAFF

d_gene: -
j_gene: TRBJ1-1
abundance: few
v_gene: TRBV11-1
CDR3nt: TGTGCCAGCAGTCGACAGGTCAACACTGAAGCTTTCTTT
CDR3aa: CASSRQVNTEAFF

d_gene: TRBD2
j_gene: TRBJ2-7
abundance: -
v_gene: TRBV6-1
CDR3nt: TGTGCCAGCAGCCTATATGGGACTAGCGGCTACGAGCAGTACTTC
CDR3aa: CASSLYGTSGYEQYF

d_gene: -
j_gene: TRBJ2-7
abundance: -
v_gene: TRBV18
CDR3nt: TGTGCCAGCTCACCACCGGGAAGCGGTCTATACGAGCAGTACTTC
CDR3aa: CASSPPGSGLYEQYF

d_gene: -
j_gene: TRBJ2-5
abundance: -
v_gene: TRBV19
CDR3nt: TGTGCCAGTAGTATTCAGGTTCGAGAGACCCAGTACTTC
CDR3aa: CASSIQVRETQYF

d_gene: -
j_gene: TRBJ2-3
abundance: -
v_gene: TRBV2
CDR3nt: TGTGCCAGCAGTGAAGACAGAGATACGCAGTATTTT
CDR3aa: CASSEDRDTQYF

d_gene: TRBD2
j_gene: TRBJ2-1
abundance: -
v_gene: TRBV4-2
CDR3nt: TGTGCCAGCAGCCAAGGGGCGGGGACTAGCGGTCCCAATGAGCAGTTCTTC
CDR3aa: CASSQGAGTSGPNEQFF

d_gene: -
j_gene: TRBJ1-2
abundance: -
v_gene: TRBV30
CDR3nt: TGTGCCTGGGGTCTTTTGGGTATGCGTACCTTC
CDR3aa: CAWGLLGMRTF

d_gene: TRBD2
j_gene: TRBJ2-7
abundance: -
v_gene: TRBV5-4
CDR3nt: TGTGCCAGCAGCCGCCCCGGGGAGCGGGAGTCTAACTACGAGCAGTACTTC
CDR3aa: CASSRPGERESNYEQYF

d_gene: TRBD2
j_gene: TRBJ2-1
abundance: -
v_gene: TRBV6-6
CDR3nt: TGTGCCAGCAGTAACCTGGGGAGGGGACCATACAATGAGCAGTTCTTC
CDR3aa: CASSNLGRGPYNEQFF

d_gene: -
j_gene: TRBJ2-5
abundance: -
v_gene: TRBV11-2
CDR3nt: TGTGCCAGCAGCTTAGTCCCATTAGGGGCTAGCTATCCCCAAACCCAGTACTTC
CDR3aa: CASSLVPLGASYPQTQYF

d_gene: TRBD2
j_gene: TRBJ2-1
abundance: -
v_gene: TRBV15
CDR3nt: TGTGCCACCAGCAGAGTTGGGACTAGCGGGAGGTACTACAATGAGCAGTTCTTC
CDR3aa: CATSRVGTSGRYYNEQFF

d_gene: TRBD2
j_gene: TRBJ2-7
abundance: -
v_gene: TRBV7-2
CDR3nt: TGTGCCAGCAGCTTATTAGGCGGGAGCTACGAGCAGTACTTC
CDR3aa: CASSLLGGSYEQYF

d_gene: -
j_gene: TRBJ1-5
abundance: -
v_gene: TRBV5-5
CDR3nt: TGTGCCAGCAGCTTGGCCCAGATCAATCAGCCCCAGCATTTT
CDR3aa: CASSLAQINQPQHF

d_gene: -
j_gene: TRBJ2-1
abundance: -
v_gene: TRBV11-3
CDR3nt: TGTGCCAGCAGCTTAGAAGGGTTGGGGTACAATGAGCAGTTCTTC
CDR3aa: CASSLEGLGYNEQFF

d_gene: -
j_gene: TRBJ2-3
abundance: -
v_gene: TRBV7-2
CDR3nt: TGTGCCAGCAGCTCCCCCGGCGGAGATACGCAGTATTTT
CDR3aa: CASSSPGGDTQYF

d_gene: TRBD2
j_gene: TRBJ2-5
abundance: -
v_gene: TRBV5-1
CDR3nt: TGCGCCAGCAGCTTCGGGACTAGCGGAATAGAGACCCAGTACTTC
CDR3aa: CASSFGTSGIETQYF

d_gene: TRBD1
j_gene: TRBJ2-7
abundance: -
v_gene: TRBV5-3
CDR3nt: TGTGCCAGAAGTCGGGGGCAGGGGGCTCGTGAGCAGTACTTC
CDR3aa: CARSRGQGAREQYF

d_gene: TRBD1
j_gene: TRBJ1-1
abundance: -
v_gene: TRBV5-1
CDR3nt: TGCGCCAGCAGTCCAGTAGGGGGCGCGAACACTGAAGCTTTCTTT
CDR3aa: CASSPVGGANTEAFF

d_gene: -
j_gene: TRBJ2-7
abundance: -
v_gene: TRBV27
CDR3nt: TGTGCCAGCAGTTTCCTTGGGGCGACGGAGGTGCAGTACTTC
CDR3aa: CASSFLGATEVQYF

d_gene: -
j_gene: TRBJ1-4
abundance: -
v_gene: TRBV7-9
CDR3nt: TGTGCCAGCAGCTTATTAGGGCTGGGTGAAAAACTGTTTTTT
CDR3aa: CASSLLGLGEKLFF

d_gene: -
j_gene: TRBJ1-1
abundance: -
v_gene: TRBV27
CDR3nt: TGTGCCAGCAGCCAGAAGAGGGGGACTGAAGCTTTCTTT
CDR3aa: CASSQKRGTEAFF

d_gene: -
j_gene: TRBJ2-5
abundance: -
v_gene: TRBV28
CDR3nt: TGTGCCACAGGACGTCCCCCCCCGGCCGGAGAGACCCAGTACTTC
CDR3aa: CATGRPPPAGETQYF

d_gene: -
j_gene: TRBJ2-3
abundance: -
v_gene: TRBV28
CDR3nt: TGTGCCAGCAGTTTCGTCGCAGATACGCAGTATTTT
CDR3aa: CASSFVADTQYF

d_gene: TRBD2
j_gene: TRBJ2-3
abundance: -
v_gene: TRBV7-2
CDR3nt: TGTGCCAGCAGCTTAGGAGGGAGGGCAAATACGCAGTATTTT
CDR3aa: CASSLGGRANTQYF

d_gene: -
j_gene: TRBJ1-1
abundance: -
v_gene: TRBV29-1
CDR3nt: TGCAGCGTTGTGAGACTGATGAACACTGAAGCTTTCTTT
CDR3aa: CSVVRLMNTEAFF

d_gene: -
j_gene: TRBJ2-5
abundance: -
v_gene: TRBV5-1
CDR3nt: TGCGCCAGCAGCCAAGGGACACCAAGGGGGGAGACCCAGTACTTC
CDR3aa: CASSQGTPRGETQYF

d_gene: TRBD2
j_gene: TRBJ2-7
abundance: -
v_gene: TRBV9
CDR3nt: TGTGCCAGCAGCGTACGGCGGGAGGGGGGCGAGCAGTACTTC
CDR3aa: CASSVRREGGEQYF

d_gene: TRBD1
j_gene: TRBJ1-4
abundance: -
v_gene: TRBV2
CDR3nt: TGTGCCAGCAGCCACGAGCGACAGGGGAATGAAAAACTGTTTTTT
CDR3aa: CASSHERQGNEKLFF

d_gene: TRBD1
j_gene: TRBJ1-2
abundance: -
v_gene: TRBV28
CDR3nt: TGTGCCAGCAGTTTAACAGGACAGGTTTACTATGGCTACACCTTC
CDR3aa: CASSLTGQVYYGYTF

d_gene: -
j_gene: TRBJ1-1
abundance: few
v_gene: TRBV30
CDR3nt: TGTGCCTGGACCCCCCTAGGGACTGAAGCTTTCTTT
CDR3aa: CAWTPLGTEAFF

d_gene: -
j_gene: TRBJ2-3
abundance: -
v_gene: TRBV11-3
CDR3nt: TGTGCCAGCAGCTCAGGACCCGGGGAGTCCACAGATACGCAGTATTTT
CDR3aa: CASSSGPGESTDTQYF

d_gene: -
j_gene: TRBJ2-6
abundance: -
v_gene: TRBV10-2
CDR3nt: TGCGCCACCAGCCTAACTGGGGCCAACGTCCTGACTTTC
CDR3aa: CATSLTGANVLTF

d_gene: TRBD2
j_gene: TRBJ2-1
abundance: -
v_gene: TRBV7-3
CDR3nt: TGTGCCAGCAGCCCAGCGGGAACCCTTTACAATGAGCAGTTCTTC
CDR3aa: CASSPAGTLYNEQFF